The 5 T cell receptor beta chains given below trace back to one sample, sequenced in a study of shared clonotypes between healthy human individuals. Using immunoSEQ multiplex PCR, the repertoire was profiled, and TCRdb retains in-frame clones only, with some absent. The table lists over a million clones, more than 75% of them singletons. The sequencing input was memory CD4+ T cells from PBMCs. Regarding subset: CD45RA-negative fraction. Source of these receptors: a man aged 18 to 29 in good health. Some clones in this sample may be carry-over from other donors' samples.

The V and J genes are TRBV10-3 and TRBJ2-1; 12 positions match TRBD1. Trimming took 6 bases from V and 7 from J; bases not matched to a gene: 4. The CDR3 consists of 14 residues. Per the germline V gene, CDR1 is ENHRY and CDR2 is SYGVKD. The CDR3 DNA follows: TGTGCCATCAGGGGACAGGGGGCGATAAATGAGCAGTTCTTC. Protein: CAIRGQGAINEQFF.

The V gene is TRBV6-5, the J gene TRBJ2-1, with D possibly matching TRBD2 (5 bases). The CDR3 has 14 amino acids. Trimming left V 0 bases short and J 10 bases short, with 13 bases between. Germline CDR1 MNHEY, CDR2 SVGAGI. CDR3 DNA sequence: TGTGCCAGCAGTTACTCGCCCGGGATTTACGAGCAGTTCTTC. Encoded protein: CASSYSPGIYEQFF.

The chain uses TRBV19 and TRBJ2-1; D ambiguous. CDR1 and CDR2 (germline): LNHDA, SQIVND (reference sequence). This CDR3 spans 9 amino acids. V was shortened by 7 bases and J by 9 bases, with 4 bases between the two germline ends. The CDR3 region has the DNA TGTGCCAGTAAAGGTGAGCAGTTCTTC. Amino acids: CASKGEQFF.

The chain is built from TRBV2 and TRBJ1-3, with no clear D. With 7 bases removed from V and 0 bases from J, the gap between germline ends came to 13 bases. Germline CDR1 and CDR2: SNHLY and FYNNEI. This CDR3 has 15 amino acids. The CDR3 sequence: CASTPTLSSGNTIYF. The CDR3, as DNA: TGTGCCAGCACCCCCACACTGAGCTCTGGAAACACCATATATTTT.

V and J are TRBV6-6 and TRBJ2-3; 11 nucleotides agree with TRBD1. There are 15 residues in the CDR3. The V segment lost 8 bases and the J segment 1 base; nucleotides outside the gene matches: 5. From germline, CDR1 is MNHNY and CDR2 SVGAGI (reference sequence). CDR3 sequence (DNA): TGTGCCAGCCGGACAGGGGGCGCGGGCACAGATACGCAGTATTTT. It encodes CASRTGGAGTDTQYF.